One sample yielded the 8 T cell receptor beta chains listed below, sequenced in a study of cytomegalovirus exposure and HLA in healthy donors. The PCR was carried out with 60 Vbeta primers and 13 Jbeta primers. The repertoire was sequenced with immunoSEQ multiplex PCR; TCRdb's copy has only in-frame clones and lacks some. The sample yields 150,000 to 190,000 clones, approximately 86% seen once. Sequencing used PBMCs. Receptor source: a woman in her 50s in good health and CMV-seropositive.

CDR3 nucleotides: TGCGCCAGCAGCCCAACTCTACAGGGATCACCACCCCTCCACTTT. This codes for CASSPTLQGSPPLHF. The rearrangement links TRBV4-1 to TRBJ1-6, with D possibly matching TRBD1 (6 bases). CDR1 is MGHRA, CDR2 YSYEKL, per germline. Between the trimmed V and J ends, which lost 4 bases and 11 bases, there was a span of 18 bases. The CDR3 loop spans 15 amino acids.

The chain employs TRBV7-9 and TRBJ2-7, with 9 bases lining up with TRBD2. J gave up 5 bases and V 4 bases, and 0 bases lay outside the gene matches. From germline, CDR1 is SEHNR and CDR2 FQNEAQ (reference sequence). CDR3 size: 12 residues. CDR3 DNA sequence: TGTGCCAGCAGCTGGACTAGCGACGAGCAGTACTTC. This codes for CASSWTSDEQYF.

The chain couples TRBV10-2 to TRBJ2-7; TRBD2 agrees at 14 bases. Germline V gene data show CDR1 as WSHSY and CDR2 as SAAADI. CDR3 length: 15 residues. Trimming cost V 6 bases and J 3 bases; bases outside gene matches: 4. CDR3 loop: CASRGLAGDRYEQYF. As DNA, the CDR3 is TGCGCCAGCAGGGGACTAGCGGGGGACCGCTACGAGCAGTACTTC.

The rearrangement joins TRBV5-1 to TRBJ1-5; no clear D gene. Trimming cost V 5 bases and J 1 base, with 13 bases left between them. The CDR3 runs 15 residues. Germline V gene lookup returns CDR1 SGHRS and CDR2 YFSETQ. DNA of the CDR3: TGCGCCAGCAGTTCGGGCCGGGGAAGCAATCAGCCCCAGCATTTT. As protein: CASSSGRGSNQPQHF.

CDR3 nucleotides: TGTGCCAGCAGTGACTCGAACGTTGGGGCCAAAGCTTTCTTT. Its translation: CASSDSNVGAKAFF. The J gene is TRBJ1-1, the V gene TRBV6-4, with a tentative D call TRBD1 (5 bases). Trimming removed 0 bases from V and 9 bases from J, with 14 bases in between. The CDR3 is 14 residues long. The germline CDR1 and CDR2 sequences are MRHNA and SNTAGT.

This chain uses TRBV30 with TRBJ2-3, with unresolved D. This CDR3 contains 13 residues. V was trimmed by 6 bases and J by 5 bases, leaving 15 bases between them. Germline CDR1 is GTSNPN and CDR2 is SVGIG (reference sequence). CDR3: CACMKAARDTQYF. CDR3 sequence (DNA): TGTGCCTGCATGAAGGCAGCGAGAGATACGCAGTATTTT.

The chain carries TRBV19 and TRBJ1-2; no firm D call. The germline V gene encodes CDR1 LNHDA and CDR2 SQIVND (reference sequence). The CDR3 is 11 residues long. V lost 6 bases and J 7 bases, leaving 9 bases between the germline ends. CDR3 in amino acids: CASRTLGGYTF. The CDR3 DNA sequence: TGTGCCAGTAGGACACTAGGTGGCTACACCTTC.

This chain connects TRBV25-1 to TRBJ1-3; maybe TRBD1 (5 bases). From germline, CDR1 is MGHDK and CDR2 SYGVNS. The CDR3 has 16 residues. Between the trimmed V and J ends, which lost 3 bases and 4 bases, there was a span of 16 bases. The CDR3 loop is CASSDRVSGGGNTIYF. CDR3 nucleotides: TGTGCCAGCAGTGACAGGGTATCGGGGGGAGGAAACACCATATATTTT.